One and the same sample provided the 5 T cell receptor beta chains below, sequenced in a study of neurological immune-mediated disorders. TCRdb re-analysed the 5' RACE reads in MiXCR, keeping a single row per CDR3 protein. The table lists fewer than 90,000 distinct CDR3 sequences, around 5.2% of them singletons. Sequencing used PBMCs. Every receptor here comes from a young man with multiple sclerosis.

The table lists this clonotype with many counts. This sequence joins TRBV7-3 and TRBJ2-3; the D gene is possibly TRBD2 (6 bases). This CDR3 is built from 15 residues. Between the trimmed V and J ends, which lost 3 bases and 3 bases, there was a span of 13 bases. Germline CDR1 SGHTA, CDR2 FQGTGA. CDR3 sequence: CASSFTGLSTDTQYF. CDR3 nucleotides: TGTGCCAGCAGCTTTACGGGACTTTCGACAGATACGCAGTATTTT.

This clonotype was detected ten times or more. The chain uses TRBV5-1 and TRBJ2-7; 11 bases fit TRBD1. Germline lookup yields CDR1 SGHRS and CDR2 YFSETQ. The CDR3 extends over 14 amino acids. V dropped 0 bases and J dropped 5; count of bases not matched to a gene: 1. CDR3 nucleotide sequence: TGCGCCAGCAGCTTGGGGACAGGGGGCAACGAGCAGTACTTC. This sequence encodes CASSLGTGGNEQYF.

This clonotype was detected ten times or more. The chain employs TRBV7-2 and TRBJ1-4; tentatively, D is TRBD1 (6 bases). Trimming stripped 1 base from V and 8 bases from J, with 14 bases between. The germline CDR1 and CDR2 sequences are SGHTA and FQGNSA. The CDR3 spans 15 residues. The chain's CDR3 is CASSLVGQGREKLFF. CDR3 bases: TGTGCCAGCAGCTTAGTGGGCCAGGGGCGAGAAAAACTGTTTTTT.

This clonotype appeared many times. The chain combines TRBV5-6 with TRBJ2-4; D gene ambiguous. The CDR3 is 14 residues long. CDR1 is SGHDT, CDR2 YYEEEE, per germline. The germline V and J ends were trimmed by 4 bases and 1 base, with 9 bases remaining between them. DNA for the CDR3: TGTGCCAGCAGCGGCCAAGGGGCCAAAAACATTCAGTACTTC. Protein: CASSGQGAKNIQYF.

The sample holds many counts of this clonotype. This rearrangement joins TRBV5-1 to TRBJ2-1; the D gene is possibly TRBD2 (7 bases). The germline gives CDR1 SGHRS, CDR2 YFSETQ. Trimming removed 0 bases at V and 1 base at J, with 8 bases between. This CDR3 comprises 15 residues. The CDR3 loop is CASSLEGGSYNEQFF. The CDR3 DNA follows: TGCGCCAGCAGCTTGGAGGGGGGGTCCTACAATGAGCAGTTCTTC.